Sequencing of this TCR beta chain was carried out in a study of T cell responses to AZD1222 COVID-19 vaccine. Study results and caveats: Vaccination with two AZD1222 doses was followed by a rise in Spike-specific TCR breadth and depth. Variant regions that are unmutated are reportedly the target of nearly half of spike-specific TCRs. No repertoire was sampled before or during the peak T cell response, only after it. Researchers report vaccine-associated CD4 TCRs spanning spike, with dominance at 160-218 and 743-854.

Generated by immunoSEQ multiplex PCR, the TCRdb table keeps only in-frame clones and is missing some. The data show about 100,000 clones, with roughly nine tenths seen just once and 3.1% held by the top ten. The CDR3 runs to 13 residues. Trimming removed 5 bases from V and 10 bases from J; junction bases left unmatched: 5. Germline V gene data show CDR1 as LNHDA and CDR2 as SQIVND (reference sequence). Note on this clone: Its antigen remains unknown.

The V call is TRBV19, the J call TRBJ1-1; 12 bases are a match to TRBD1. The source is an adult in good health. This specimen was peripheral blood, taken on day 0 of MenACWY control vaccination. CDR3 residues: CASSPRDRGPAFF. CDR3 in DNA: TGTGCCAGTAGTCCCCGGGACAGGGGGCCAGCTTTCTTT. The full variable domain, with the rest looked up from reference TRBV19 and TRBJ1-1, is DGGITQSPKYLFRKEGQNVTLSCEQNLNHDAMYWYRQDPGQGLRLIYYSQIVNDFQKGDIAEGYSVSREKKESFPLTVTSAQKNPTAFYLCASSPRDRGPAFFGQGTRLTVV.